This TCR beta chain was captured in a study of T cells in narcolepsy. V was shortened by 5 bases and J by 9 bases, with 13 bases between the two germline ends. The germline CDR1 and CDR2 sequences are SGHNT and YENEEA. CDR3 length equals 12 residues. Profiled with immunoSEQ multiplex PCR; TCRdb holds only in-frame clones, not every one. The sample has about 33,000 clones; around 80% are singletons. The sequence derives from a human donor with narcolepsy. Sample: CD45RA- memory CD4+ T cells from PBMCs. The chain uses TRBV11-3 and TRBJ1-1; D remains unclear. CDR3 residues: CASSPNGLQAFF. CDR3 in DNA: TGTGCCAGCAGCCCCAACGGACTCCAAGCTTTCTTT.